These 22 T cell receptor beta chains originate from one sample sequenced in a study of blood T cell repertoires in COVID-19 (TCRdb year 2020). Libraries were constructed by the immunoSEQ multiplex PCR assay. TCRdb mirrors the immuneACCESS table, restricted to in-frame sequences. Some clones are absent from its copies; in checked studies, under half trace to an unresolved V gene, and the reason for the others is unknown. This sample lists roughly 150,000 clones; approximately 83% were detected once. 9.1% of the sample is taken by the ten largest. The material sequenced was peripheral blood. These receptors came from a woman aged 80 or over with active or convalescent COVID-19.

The rearrangement links TRBV11-1 to TRBJ2-7; possible D gene TRBD1, 5 bases. There are 15 residues in the CDR3. The V gene lost 5 bases and the J gene lost 2 bases, with 16 bases spanning the gap. Per the germline V gene, CDR1 is SGHAT and CDR2 is FQDESV (reference sequence). The CDR3 bases are TGTGCCAGCAGCCAACTTTTTGGACAAACCTACGAGCAGTACTTC. The encoded protein is CASSQLFGQTYEQYF.

This chain uses TRBV5-4 with TRBJ1-1; TRBD1 matches 8 bases. Trimming cost V 4 bases and J 3 bases; bases outside gene matches: 8. Per germline, CDR1 SGHNT and CDR2 YYREEE (reference sequence). The CDR3 covers 15 residues. The CDR3 is CASSRTGRTDTEAFF. For the CDR3, the DNA is TGTGCCAGCAGCCGGACAGGGCGAACGGACACTGAAGCTTTCTTT.

The CDR3 sequence: CASSQSRQIENTEAFF. The CDR3 nucleotides are TGTGCCAGCAGCCAATCTCGACAGATAGAAAACACTGAAGCTTTCTTT. The chain couples TRBV3-1 (or the pseudogene TRBV3-2) to TRBJ1-1, with a weak D call TRBD1 (5 bases). Germline CDR1 is LGHDT and CDR2 is YNNKEL (reference sequence). Trimming stripped 2 bases from V and 2 bases from J, with 15 bases between. This CDR3 is 16 amino acids long.

The chain joins TRBV11-3 to TRBJ2-7; D gene unclear. CDR3 length: 13 amino acids. The V gene lost 4 bases and the J gene lost 0 bases, with 7 bases spanning the gap. Germline CDR1 and CDR2: SGHNT and YENEEA. The CDR3 DNA is TGTGCCAGCAGCTCCCTAAGCTCCTACGAGCAGTACTTC. The encoded protein is CASSSLSSYEQYF.

This chain connects TRBV2 to TRBJ2-5; the match to TRBD1 covers 8 bases. The CDR3 is 15 amino acids. Trimming removed 4 bases from V and 10 bases from J; junction bases left unmatched: 14. CDR1 and CDR2 from the germline V gene are SNHLY and FYNNEI. The CDR3 DNA is TGTGCCAGCAGTGGGCCCCAGGGGGCTTTGGTTGACCAGTACTTC. Translation gives CASSGPQGALVDQYF.

This clone was counted a single time. This chain connects TRBV11-2 to TRBJ1-5; TRBD1 matches at 10 bases. CDR3 size: 15 residues. The ends lost 5 bases at V and 6 bases at J; junction bases unmatched: 7. The V gene's germline CDR1 is SGHAT and CDR2 FQNNGV. CDR3 DNA: TGTGCCAGCAGCCCCGGGACAGGGGAGGGTCAGCCCCAGCATTTT. Encoded protein: CASSPGTGEGQPQHF.

The chain employs TRBV27 and TRBJ2-7; 7 nucleotides align to TRBD1. The V gene's germline CDR1 is MNHEY and CDR2 SMNVEV (reference sequence). V lost 5 bases, J lost 4 bases, and 8 bases stayed unmatched. This CDR3 has 14 amino acids. CDR3 in DNA: TGTGCCAGCAGTCGGACAGGTGGCCGGTACGAGCAGTACTTC. Encoded protein: CASSRTGGRYEQYF.

The V gene is TRBV3-1 (or the pseudogene TRBV3-2), the J gene TRBJ1-1, with D tentatively TRBD1 (5 bases). The CDR3 runs 14 residues. V gave up 0 bases and J gave up 3 bases, with 8 bases separating them. Germline CDR1 and CDR2: LGHDT and YNNKEL (reference sequence). Written as DNA, the CDR3 is TGTGCCAGCAGCCAAGATTGGGGGGACACTGAAGCTTTCTTT. Translation: CASSQDWGDTEAFF.

This sequence joins TRBV7-9 and TRBJ2-3, with a weak D call TRBD2 (6 bases). The CDR3 has 12 amino acids. Germline loops: CDR1 SEHNR, CDR2 FQNEAQ (reference sequence). V was clipped by 5 bases and J by 13 bases, with 16 bases between them. As DNA, the CDR3 is TGTGCCAGCAGCGCGGGATCCCTTGGGGAGTATTTT. Protein sequence: CASSAGSLGEYF.

The chain is built from TRBV10-3 and TRBJ1-1; 7 bases align to TRBD1. The CDR3 is 12 residues long. V trimming: 6 bases; J trimming: 4 bases; junction bases outside the gene matches: 2. Germline CDR1 is ENHRY and CDR2 is SYGVKD. The CDR3 DNA sequence: TGTGCCATCAGCAGACAGGGCACTGAAGCTTTCTTT. It specifies CAISRQGTEAFF.

V and J are TRBV4-3 and TRBJ2-1, with TRBD1 matching 7 bases. The V gene's germline CDR1 is LGHNA and CDR2 YSLEER. The CDR3 has 13 residues. Germline trimming cut 0 bases from V and 12 bases from J; bases unmatched to any gene: 5. DNA for the CDR3: TGCGCCAGCAGCCAAGATCGGGCAGGGGGGCAGTTCTTC. Its protein product is CASSQDRAGGQFF.

Points on this clone: Additional DNA sequences in this sample encode the identical CDR3. The chain carries TRBV6-1 and TRBJ2-3; D is perhaps TRBD2 (6 bases). V dropped 1 base and J dropped 4 bases, with 6 bases sitting between them. Per the germline V gene, CDR1 is MNHNS and CDR2 is SASEGT. This CDR3 is 13 amino acids long. This CDR3 is CASSEGLADTQYF. CDR3 DNA sequence: TGTGCCAGCAGTGAAGGACTAGCAGATACGCAGTATTTT.

This clone has only a few counts. The chain combines TRBV19 with TRBJ2-1; 8 bases align to TRBD1. The CDR3 loop spans 16 amino acids. CDR1 LNHDA and CDR2 SQIVND come from the germline V gene (reference sequence). V lost 2 bases to trimming and J lost 8 bases; unmatched junction nucleotides: 11. The DNA for the CDR3 is TGTGCCAGTAGTATAACTGGCGGACAGGGTTGGTATGAGCAGTTCTTC. Protein product: CASSITGGQGWYEQFF. Complete variable domain (other parts from reference TRBV19 and TRBJ2-1): DGGITQSPKYLFRKEGQNVTLSCEQNLNHDAMYWYRQDPGQGLRLIYYSQIVNDFQKGDIAEGYSVSREKKESFPLTVTSAQKNPTAFYLCASSITGGQGWYEQFFGPGTRLTVL.

The chain recombines TRBV19 with TRBJ2-3, with D perhaps TRBD1 (5 bases). Trimming removed 6 bases from V and 0 bases from J, with 16 bases in between. This CDR3 spans 16 amino acids. The germline V gene has CDR1 LNHDA and CDR2 SQIVND (reference sequence). CDR3 amino acids: CASRGTGAWSTDTQYF. The CDR3 bases are TGTGCCAGTAGGGGAACAGGAGCATGGAGCACAGATACGCAGTATTTT.

The V gene is TRBV29-1, the J gene TRBJ2-1; a possible D gene is TRBD1 (6 bases). Trimming removed 4 bases from V and 6 bases from J, with 19 bases in between. Germline V gene sequence: CDR1 SQVTM, CDR2 ANQGSEA. This CDR3 is built from 15 residues. DNA for the CDR3: TGCAGCGTTGGGGGGACCTACCTCAGGGGCAATGAGCAGTTCTTC. This gives the protein CSVGGTYLRGNEQFF.

The rearrangement links TRBV5-8 to TRBJ2-1, with 7 bases lining up with TRBD1. This CDR3 region has 15 residues. Unmatched junction bases numbered 4, after V lost 0 bases and J lost 4 bases. CDR1 and CDR2 from the germline V gene are SGHTS and YDEGEE. The CDR3: CASSLAGQAYNEQFF. CDR3 sequence (DNA): TGTGCCAGCAGCTTGGCTGGACAGGCATACAATGAGCAGTTCTTC.

The V and J genes are TRBV19 and TRBJ1-2; D not resolved. The V gene's germline CDR1 is LNHDA and CDR2 SQIVND (reference sequence). There are 12 residues in the CDR3. Trimming pared 6 bases from V and 4 bases from J, leaving 9 bases between. CDR3 protein: CASRAPFYGYTF. The CDR3 nucleotides read TGTGCCAGTAGAGCCCCCTTCTATGGCTACACCTTC.

This rearrangement joins TRBV27 to TRBJ2-7; TRBD1 agrees at 9 bases. V was clipped by 5 bases and J by 3 bases; unmatched bases: 5. The CDR3 extends over 14 amino acids. Germline V lookup: CDR1 MNHEY, CDR2 SMNVEV (reference sequence). The CDR3, as DNA: TGTGCCAGCAGTGCCGGGACAGGGTACTACGAGCAGTACTTC. This encodes CASSAGTGYYEQYF.

The chain's CDR3 is CASSDRVNQPQHF. The CDR3 nucleotides read TGTGCCAGTAGTGACAGGGTCAATCAGCCCCAGCATTTT. The chain employs TRBV19 and TRBJ1-5, with 7 bases identical to TRBD1. V lost 5 bases, J lost 3 bases, and 1 base stayed unmatched. CDR3 size: 13 residues. CDR1 and CDR2 from the germline V gene are LNHDA and SQIVND (reference sequence).

V is TRBV6-6 and J is TRBJ2-3, with a tentative D call TRBD1 (6 bases). V lost 11 bases, J lost 2 bases, and 14 bases lay in between. This CDR3 region has 13 residues. CDR1 is MNHNY and CDR2 is SVGAGI in the germline V gene (reference sequence). This CDR3 is CAGTWGPTDTQYF. The CDR3 DNA reads TGTGCCGGAACCTGGGGGCCCACAGATACGCAGTATTTT.

The V gene is TRBV27, the J gene TRBJ1-1, with 8 bases identical to TRBD1. This CDR3 contains 15 residues. Germline CDR1 and CDR2: MNHEY and SMNVEV (reference sequence). V shed 3 bases and J 0 bases; nucleotides not matched to a gene: 3. The CDR3 spells CASSLGTGLNTEAFF. For the CDR3, the DNA is TGTGCCAGCAGTTTGGGGACAGGACTGAACACTGAAGCTTTCTTT.

CDR3 sequence reads: CAWSGRANTEAFF. The CDR3 DNA is TGTGCCTGGAGTGGCCGAGCGAACACTGAAGCTTTCTTT. This rearrangement joins TRBV30 to TRBJ1-1; no definite D call. Germline CDR1 is GTSNPN and CDR2 is SVGIG (reference sequence). V lost 1 base to trimming and J lost 1 base, with 7 bases between them. This CDR3 contains 13 residues.